What follows describes a single TCR beta chain. The sample is drawn from a study of blood T cell repertoires in COVID-19. In the original analysis: Quantification of nucleated cells was approximated via reference gene primer amplification. Measured with immunoSEQ multiplex PCR; TCRdb has only the in-frame clones, and not every one. The V and J calls and clone size were taken over from that table, and D and trimming were inferred from the DNA. The table records 110,000 or so clones, roughly 85% of them present only once. The CDR3 runs to 12 residues. The V and J ends lost 4 bases and 7 bases respectively, with 8 bases between them. CDR1 SNHLY and CDR2 FYNNEI come from the germline V gene.

The sequence was collected from a human donor in a cohort sampled during active COVID-19. The source material was peripheral blood. The chain combines TRBV2 with TRBJ1-5, with a tentative D call TRBD1 (5 bases). CDR3 in DNA: TGTGCCAGCAGTGTCCAGGGACAGCCCCAGCATTTT. This encodes CASSVQGQPQHF.